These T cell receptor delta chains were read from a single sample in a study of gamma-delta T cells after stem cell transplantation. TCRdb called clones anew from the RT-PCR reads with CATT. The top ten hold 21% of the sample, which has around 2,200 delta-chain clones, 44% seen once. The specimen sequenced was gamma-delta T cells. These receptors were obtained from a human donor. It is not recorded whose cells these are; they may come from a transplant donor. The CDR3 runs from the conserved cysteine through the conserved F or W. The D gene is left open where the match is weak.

CACDEVLGDTKLIF | TRDD3 | TRDV2
CACDTVNTEGVGKYTDTLIF | - | TRDV2
CACDPVLGEEKLIF | TRDD3 | TRDV2
CACDTVSTLLGNTDKLIF | TRDD3 | TRDV2
CACDLVSTGGYVSKLIF | TRDD3 | TRDV2
CACDTLRSGGYDRDPDRFIF | TRDD3 | TRDV2
CACDTAGPSSWDTRQMFF | - | TRDV2
CACDNLYWGTTTDTDNLIF | TRDD3 | TRDV2
CACDTVGSLGGVAYTDKLIF | TRDD3 | TRDV2
CACGELGAARNTDKLIF | TRDD3 | TRDV2
CALGELDLGNRLSSGVRGDTDKLIF | - | TRDV1
CACDTVTGRGIRETDKLIF | TRDD3 | TRDV2
CACDTLGDRGNTDKLIF | TRDD3 | TRDV2
CACDTVEGYKGTDKLIF | - | TRDV2
CACSLLGANDTDKLIF | TRDD3 | TRDV2
CACDTLSGDYTDKLIF | - | TRDV2
CACDEMGDTRTNTDKLIF | TRDD3 | TRDV2
CACDKIGSPPYTDKLIF | - | TRDV2
CACLNLLANRDNLIF | - | TRDV2
CACDFILTGGYELIF | TRDD3 | TRDV2
CACDDLLGDTVIF | TRDD3 | TRDV2
CACDIVSTGVYGGTDNLIF | TRDD3 | TRDV2
CACDTLGDTLSSWDTRQMFF | TRDD3 | TRDV2
CACDSIPAQHNTDKLIF | - | TRDV2
CACDERPSQLGDITDKLIF | TRDD3 | TRDV2
CACDTVGTLGDSTDKLIF | TRDD3 | TRDV2
CACDNVGGPPYTDKLIF | - | TRDV2
CACDTMRTGGYVIPYTDKLIF | TRDD3 | TRDV2
CACDTLTVHRVITDKLIF | - | TRDV2
CACDSLENTDKLIF | - | TRDV2
CACDTVGASSGWDTRQMFF | - | TRDV2
CAASAGPTAYWGSHDKLIF | TRDD3 | TRAV29/DV5
CACEPLGERNGRKLTAQLFF | TRDD3 | TRDV2
CACDTVLGDTRWDTRQMFF | TRDD3 | TRDV2
CACDAAGGDTRDWDTRQMFF | TRDD3 | TRDV2
CACDRLGDSGNTDKLIF | TRDD3 | TRDV2
CACDTLGVTQSSCDTRQMFF | TRDD3 | TRDV2
CACDTLLLGDTVTDKLIF | TRDD3 | TRDV2
CACDPLRTGGYASYTDKLIF | TRDD3 | TRDV2
CACDTLGPYTDKLIF | - | TRDV2
CACDSLEVGDKLIF | - | TRDV2
CACDTLPSLGISSAKLIF | - | TRDV2
CACDTLLGDPFRGDTDTLIF | TRDD3 | TRDV2
CACDTVIREERGPPKLIF | - | TRDV2
CACDNTGGYGSSWDTRQMFF | TRDD3 | TRDV2
CACDTVLGNDKLIF | - | TRDV2
CACDTIEAALGDTRTKLIF | TRDD3 | TRDV2
CACDPLSETDKLIF | - | TRDV2
CACDLVTGGYPDKLIF | TRDD3 | TRDV2
CACDTVWAGGSSGGDKLIF | TRDD3 | TRDV2
CACDPLVAGDLLIF | - | TRDV2
CACDTVLGDGSSWDTRQMFF | TRDD3 | TRDV2
CACDTVGGPRGKLIF | - | TRDV2
CACDLLGEYTDKLIF | TRDD3 | TRDV2
CACDTLTSLEVLGESYTDKLIF | TRDD3 | TRDV2
CACDPVGIPLVVGHKLIF | - | TRDV2
CACDTPSSSGTASWDTRQMFF | - | TRDV2